The next 30 T cell receptor beta chains were all read from a single sample in a study of control samples from healthy donors and cancer patients (TCRdb year 2020). Library generation was performed with the immunoSEQ multiplex PCR assay. TCRdb retrieved this table from immuneACCESS and kept in-frame rearrangements only. Not all clones are present; in checked studies, unresolved V genes account for under half, and no reason is known for the remainder. In this sample the table shows around 80,000 clones, nearly 90% of which occur a single time. The ten largest account for less than 7% of the sample. Sequencing was carried out using blood. All receptors come from a man in his fifties or sixties in good health.

CDR3 sequence reads: CASSFDRTAMNTEAFF. The DNA of the CDR3 is TGTGCCAGCAGTTTTGACAGAACAGCTATGAACACTGAAGCTTTCTTT. J is TRBJ1-1 and V is TRBV27; D is possibly TRBD1 (5 bases). The germline gives CDR1 MNHEY, CDR2 SMNVEV (reference sequence). The CDR3 contains 16 residues. Trimming took off 3 bases at V and 0 bases at J, with 14 bases between the two ends.

This chain joins TRBV3-1 (or the pseudogene TRBV3-2) and TRBJ2-6; D might be TRBD2 (6 bases). This CDR3 spans 15 amino acids. Trimming left V 2 bases short and J 4 bases short, with 9 bases between. In germline, CDR1 is LGHDT, CDR2 YNNKEL (reference sequence). CDR3 coding DNA: TGTGCCAGCAGCCAACGCGGGGCAGGGGCCAACGTCCTGACTTTC. Translating gives CASSQRGAGANVLTF.

V gene TRBV7-3 combines with J gene TRBJ2-7, with D possibly being TRBD2 (6 bases). Looked up from germline, CDR1 is SGHTA and CDR2 is FQGTGA. V lost 5 bases to trimming and J lost 7 bases, with 18 bases between them. CDR3 size: 14 residues. The CDR3 here is CASSKDGGLGEQYF. The CDR3 DNA is TGTGCCAGCAGCAAAGACGGGGGTTTGGGGGAGCAGTACTTC.

Notes on this clone: This sample also contains other DNA sequences that code for the same CDR3. DNA for the CDR3: TGTGCCAGCAGTGAAAGAATTCAGCCCCAGCATTTT. Protein sequence: CASSERIQPQHF. The V and J genes are TRBV6-1 and TRBJ1-5; D is ambiguous. The V gene lost 2 bases and the J gene lost 6 bases, with 5 bases spanning the gap. Germline V gene sequence: CDR1 MNHNS, CDR2 SASEGT. CDR3 length: 12 residues.

The chain joins TRBV20-1 to TRBJ2-1; tentatively, D is TRBD2 (6 bases). V gave up 3 bases and J gave up 6 bases, with 21 bases separating them. Per germline, CDR1 DFQATT and CDR2 SNEGSKA (reference sequence). The CDR3 loop spans 16 amino acids. CDR3: CSASAGGGAIVNEQFF. The CDR3 DNA sequence: TGCAGTGCTAGTGCCGGCGGCGGGGCGATTGTCAATGAGCAGTTCTTC.

The gene calls are TRBV10-3 and TRBJ1-2; D unclear. The CDR3 sequence is 15 residues long. With 3 bases removed from V and 8 bases from J, the gap between germline ends came to 19 bases. CDR1 is ENHRY and CDR2 is SYGVKD in the germline V gene. CDR3 sequence (DNA): TGTGCCATCAGTGACACTAGACCCCAACGCAGAGGCTACACCTTC. It is translated as CAISDTRPQRRGYTF.

V usage is TRBV6-1 and J usage is TRBJ2-4, with D possibly being TRBD1 (5 bases). V dropped 0 bases and J dropped 2 bases, with 14 bases sitting between them. This CDR3 comprises 17 residues. The V gene's germline CDR1 is MNHNS and CDR2 SASEGT. CDR3 DNA: TGTGCCAGCAGTGAAGCCGAACGCCAGGGTTCCAAAAACATTCAGTACTTC. Its translation: CASSEAERQGSKNIQYF.

This clone was seen more than once but under ten times. The V call is TRBV30, the J call TRBJ2-2; D is ambiguous. This CDR3 has 15 amino acids. Germline V CDR1 and CDR2: GTSNPN, SVGIG (reference sequence). Trimming pared 0 bases from V and 3 bases from J, leaving 11 bases between. The CDR3 bases are TGTGCCTGGAGTGTAATGGGGTCTTACACCGGGGAGCTGTTTTTT. Translated: CAWSVMGSYTGELFF. Full variable domain (outside the CDR3, taken from reference TRBV30 and TRBJ2-2): SQTIHQWPATLVQPVGSPLSLECTVEGTSNPNLYWYRQAAGRGLQLLFYSVGIGQISSEVPQNLSASRPQDRQFILSSKKLLLSDSGFYLCAWSVMGSYTGELFFGEGSRLTVL.

The V and J genes are TRBV25-1 and TRBJ2-7; D is ambiguous. Germline CDR1 MGHDK, CDR2 SYGVNS. V lost 2 bases and J lost 3, with 2 bases in between. This CDR3 has 11 amino acids. This CDR3 reads CASSENYEQYF. As DNA, the CDR3 is TGTGCCAGCAGTGAAAACTACGAGCAGTACTTC.

CDR3 residues: CASSSTRTGFQAFF. The CDR3 DNA sequence: TGTGCCAGCAGTTCGACCCGGACAGGGTTTCAAGCTTTCTTT. The chain uses TRBV6-5 and TRBJ1-1; 8 bases fit TRBD1. This CDR3 is built from 14 residues. The J segment lost 9 bases and the V segment lost 4 bases, leaving 10 bases of the junction unmatched. CDR1 is MNHEY and CDR2 is SVGAGI in the germline V gene.

The J gene is TRBJ2-7, the V gene TRBV4-2; D unresolved. The ends were cut back, 3 bases at V and 3 bases at J, with 6 bases in the middle. CDR1 and CDR2 (germline): LGHNA, YNFKEQ. This CDR3 is 12 amino acids long. CDR3 protein: CASSHGDYEQYF. The CDR3 nucleotides are TGTGCCAGCAGCCATGGAGACTACGAGCAGTACTTC.

The V gene is TRBV13, the J gene TRBJ2-5, with 9 bases fitting TRBD1. Germline lookup yields CDR1 PRHDT and CDR2 FYEKMQ (reference sequence). Trimming at V came to 6 bases and at J to 1 base, leaving 6 bases not matched to a gene. This CDR3 is 15 amino acids long. This CDR3 is CASRMTGGVQETQYF. The CDR3 DNA is TGTGCCAGCAGGATGACAGGGGGGGTCCAAGAGACCCAGTACTTC. The whole variable domain, remainder taken from reference TRBV13 and TRBJ2-5, is AAGVIQSPRHLIKEKRETATLKCYPIPRHDTVYWYQQGPGQDPQFLISFYEKMQSDKGSIPDRFSAQQFSDYHSELNMSSLELGDSALYFCASRMTGGVQETQYFGPGTRLLVL.

The V call is TRBV10-3, the J call TRBJ2-6, with 7 bases fitting TRBD1. CDR1 ENHRY and CDR2 SYGVKD come from the germline V gene. V lost 8 bases, J lost 2 bases, and 9 bases stayed unmatched. The CDR3 length is 16 residues. The CDR3 DNA reads as TGTGCCATCGCCGGGACAGTGAACCCTGGGGCCAACGTCCTGACTTTC. Translation gives CAIAGTVNPGANVLTF.

A remark on this clone: It may be a read error: a sequence one base away is much more abundant. The chain recombines TRBV12-3 or TRBV12-4 with TRBJ2-1; maybe TRBD1 (6 bases). The V and J ends lost 6 bases and 4 bases respectively, with 10 bases between them. CDR3 length equals 13 residues. CDR3 coding DNA: TGTGCCAGCAGCCTAGGGGGATACAATGAGCAGTTCTTC. Its translation: CASSLGGYNEQFF.

The V call is TRBV28, the J call TRBJ2-5; the match to TRBD2 covers 11 bases. V was pared by 5 bases and J by 1 base, with 15 bases of the junction left unmatched. This CDR3 region has 19 residues. Germline CDR1 is MDHEN and CDR2 is SYDVKM. CDR3 nucleotide sequence: TGTGCCAGCAGTCTCGTGGACACTAGCGGGGGTCTGACCCAAGAGACCCAGTACTTC. As protein: CASSLVDTSGGLTQETQYF.

The chain employs TRBV5-1 and TRBJ2-7; tentatively, D is TRBD1 (7 bases). The CDR3 is 16 amino acids. The V and J ends lost 3 bases and 2 bases respectively, with 18 bases between them. In germline, CDR1 is SGHRS, CDR2 YFSETQ. DNA for the CDR3: TGCGCCAGCAGCTCGCAGGGGGGCAAGTTGGCCTACGAGCAGTACTTC. This gives the protein CASSSQGGKLAYEQYF.

The rearrangement uses TRBV5-6 and TRBJ1-2; 8 bases fit TRBD1. The CDR3 runs 14 residues. V lost 1 base and J lost 4; bases outside the gene matches: 3. CDR1 is SGHDT, CDR2 YYEEEE, per germline. In DNA form, the CDR3 reads TGTGCCAGCAGCTTGCAAGGACAGGGCTATGGCTACACCTTC. Translating gives CASSLQGQGYGYTF.

This chain connects TRBV6-1 to TRBJ1-2; no definite D call. V was clipped by 2 bases and J by 4 bases, with 8 bases between them. The CDR3 has 13 amino acids. Germline CDR1 reads MNHNS; CDR2 reads SASEGT. CDR3 loop: CASSEIPGYGYTF. CDR3 nucleotides: TGTGCCAGCAGTGAAATTCCCGGCTATGGCTACACCTTC.

The CDR3 DNA reads as TGTGCCAGCAGGCTTAAATGGAATTCACCCCTCCACTTT. Translation: CASRLKWNSPLHF. The V call is TRBV14, the J call TRBJ1-6; unclear D gene. Germline-derived CDR1 and CDR2 are SGHDN and FVKESK. The CDR3 covers 13 residues. Trimming removed 6 bases at V and 7 bases at J, with 10 bases between.

This chain joins TRBV27 and TRBJ1-1, with TRBD1 as a possible D gene (5 bases). The CDR3 runs to 14 residues. Germline CDR1 and CDR2: MNHEY and SMNVEV (reference sequence). V gave up 2 bases and J gave up 0 bases, with 7 bases separating them. CDR3 residues: CASSLLGVNTEAFF. The CDR3, as DNA: TGTGCCAGCAGTTTACTGGGGGTGAACACTGAAGCTTTCTTT.

The rearrangement joins TRBV2 to TRBJ2-2; no clear D gene. V lost 5 bases, J lost 1 base, and 11 bases lay in between. The CDR3 runs to 15 residues. In germline, CDR1 is SNHLY, CDR2 FYNNEI. The CDR3 sequence: CASSSHRVNTGELFF. The CDR3 nucleotides read TGTGCCAGCAGTTCCCATAGAGTGAACACCGGGGAGCTGTTTTTT.

The chain links TRBV27 to TRBJ1-2, with D maybe TRBD1 (5 bases). The V end lost 5 bases, the J end lost 3 bases, and 16 bases lay between the germline ends. There are 15 residues in the CDR3. The V gene's germline CDR1 is MNHEY and CDR2 SMNVEV (reference sequence). CDR3 nucleotide sequence: TGTGCCAGCAGTCCGAGCGCCGGGACCTACTATGGCTACACCTTC. Its protein product is CASSPSAGTYYGYTF.

The CDR3 DNA reads as TGTGCCAGCAGCCAGAACAGGGGATCTGGCTATGGCTACACCTTC. Its translation is CASSQNRGSGYGYTF. The chain recombines TRBV5-4 with TRBJ1-2; 7 bases align to TRBD1. The ends lost 4 bases at V and 4 bases at J; junction bases unmatched: 10. Germline values: CDR1 SGHNT, CDR2 YYREEE (reference sequence). The CDR3 is 15 residues long.

The chain is built from TRBV2 and TRBJ1-1; 10 bases align to TRBD1. The CDR3 loop spans 16 amino acids. In germline, CDR1 is SNHLY, CDR2 FYNNEI. Trimming took 3 bases from V and 6 from J; bases not matched to a gene: 10. The CDR3 DNA is TGTGCCAGCAGTGACCTATCGCTGGGACAGGGGTCTGAAGCTTTCTTT. It translates to CASSDLSLGQGSEAFF.

This chain joins TRBV30 and TRBJ2-3; D is ambiguous. This CDR3 is built from 13 residues. Germline CDR1 reads GTSNPN; CDR2 reads SVGIG (reference sequence). Trimming took off 8 bases at V and 0 bases at J, with 12 bases between the two ends. CDR3 region: CAQKGTSTDTQYF. The CDR3 DNA reads TGTGCCCAAAAGGGTACTAGCACAGATACGCAGTATTTT.

This sequence joins TRBV24-1 and TRBJ2-4; D possibly corresponds to TRBD2 (5 bases). The CDR3 consists of 15 residues. Germline values: CDR1 KGHDR, CDR2 SFDVKD. Deletions cut 2 bases from V and 2 bases from J, with 9 bases between. The CDR3 loop reads CATSDSGETKNIQYF. The CDR3 DNA reads as TGTGCCACCAGTGATTCTGGGGAGACCAAAAACATTCAGTACTTC.

The chain links TRBV7-8 to TRBJ2-5, with TRBD2 matching over 7 bases. The length of the CDR3 is 15 residues. The V and J ends lost 5 bases and 1 base, in that order; junction bases with no gene match: 7. CDR1 SGHVS and CDR2 FQNEAQ come from the germline V gene. This chain's CDR3 is CASSTQIAGQETQYF. The CDR3, as DNA: TGTGCCAGCAGCACCCAGATAGCGGGCCAAGAGACCCAGTACTTC.

J is TRBJ2-1 and V is TRBV6-4, with no clear D. Germline CDR1 MRHNA, CDR2 SNTAGT. The CDR3 runs 13 residues. The V end lost 0 bases, the J end lost 8 bases, and 8 bases lay between the germline ends. This chain's CDR3 is CASSDSHGDEQFF. The CDR3 DNA is TGTGCCAGCAGTGACTCCCATGGGGATGAGCAGTTCTTC.

V gene TRBV9 combines with J gene TRBJ1-2; D unresolved. The V and J ends lost 4 bases and 4 bases respectively, with 17 bases between them. The germline V gene encodes CDR1 SGDLS and CDR2 YYNGEE. The CDR3 runs to 15 residues. The CDR3 reads CASSPSRAAGYGYTF. DNA for the CDR3: TGTGCCAGCAGCCCATCTCGGGCCGCGGGCTATGGCTACACCTTC. Using reference TRBV9 and TRBJ1-2 for the parts outside the CDR3, the full variable domain is DSGVTQTPKHLITATGQRVTLRCSPRSGDLSVYWYQQSLDQGLQFLIQYYNGEERAKGNILERFSAQQFPDLHSELNLSSLELGDSALYFCASSPSRAAGYGYTFGSGTRLTVV.

This chain uses TRBV12-3 or TRBV12-4 with TRBJ2-5; D gene unclear. The CDR3 runs 12 residues. V lost 3 bases, J lost 9 bases, and 11 bases lay in between. CDR3 nucleotide sequence: TGTGCCAGCAGTTTGGAAGGGCGGCCCCAGTACTTC. Translation: CASSLEGRPQYF.